These 17 T cell receptor beta chains were all obtained from the same sample, sequenced in a study of shared clonotypes between healthy human individuals. CD8 cells regarded as naive lacked CD45RO, were positively chosen for CCR7, and omitted terminally differentiated effector memory CD45RA+ cells. Some clones are missing from TCRdb's copy, which holds only in-frame ones; the method was immunoSEQ multiplex PCR. The repertoire holds approximately 1.9 million clones, 93% seen once, with less than 2% in the top ten. The sample comprised naive CD8+ T cells from PBMCs. Receptor source: a young man in good health. Some clones in this sample may be carry-over from other donors' samples.

V and J are TRBV4-1 and TRBJ1-3, with a weak D call TRBD1 (5 bases). V shed 4 bases and J shed 8 bases, with 12 bases lying between them. Germline V gives CDR1 MGHRA, CDR2 YSYEKL. The CDR3 runs 13 residues. CDR3 DNA sequence: TGCGCCAGCAGCCCATCGGGGGTAGACACCATATATTTT. Protein product: CASSPSGVDTIYF.

This chain joins TRBV5-6 and TRBJ2-7, with D tentatively TRBD1 (6 bases). Trimming removed 0 bases at V and 6 bases at J, with 13 bases between. CDR1 and CDR2 (germline): SGHDT, YYEEEE. The CDR3 is 14 amino acids. The CDR3 loop reads CASSLGSGDLEQYF. Here the CDR3 DNA reads TGTGCCAGCAGCTTGGGTTCAGGGGATCTCGAGCAGTACTTC.

V usage is TRBV4-2 and J usage is TRBJ2-5; D gene unclear. Germline V CDR1 and CDR2: LGHNA, YNFKEQ. V gave up 4 bases and J gave up 2 bases, with 14 bases separating them. The CDR3 covers 15 residues. The CDR3 region is CASSPLTAGQETQYF. The CDR3, as DNA: TGTGCCAGCAGCCCCCTTACAGCAGGACAAGAGACCCAGTACTTC.

The J gene is TRBJ2-7, the V gene TRBV6-5; D gene uncertain. The CDR3 runs to 14 residues. CDR1 is MNHEY, CDR2 SVGAGI, per germline. The V gene lost 6 bases and the J gene lost 3 bases, with 15 bases spanning the gap. For the CDR3, the DNA is TGTGCCAGCAGACCCAGACTGATAAACTACGAGCAGTACTTC. The encoded protein is CASRPRLINYEQYF.

This sequence joins TRBV19 and TRBJ1-1; 7 bases align to TRBD1. The CDR3 covers 14 residues. The V gene's germline CDR1 is LNHDA and CDR2 SQIVND (reference sequence). J gave up 5 bases and V 2 bases, and 5 bases lay outside the gene matches. In DNA, the CDR3 is TGTGCCAGTAGTATATTGACAGGGTGGACTGAAGCTTTCTTT. This gives the protein CASSILTGWTEAFF.

V and J are TRBV6-5 and TRBJ2-7; D call uncertain. Germline V CDR1 and CDR2: MNHEY, SVGAGI. The CDR3 runs 11 residues. V dropped 7 bases and J dropped 4 bases, with 8 bases sitting between them. This CDR3 reads CASKHAYEQYF. CDR3 DNA sequence: TGTGCCAGCAAGCACGCTTACGAGCAGTACTTC.

The chain couples TRBV30 to TRBJ2-5; 8 nucleotides agree with TRBD1. Germline CDR1 and CDR2: GTSNPN and SVGIG (reference sequence). This CDR3 contains 13 residues. V dropped 3 bases and J dropped 3; count of bases not matched to a gene: 3. The DNA for the CDR3 is TGTGCCTGGAGGCCGACAGGGGAAGAGACCCAGTACTTC. Amino acid sequence: CAWRPTGEETQYF. Variable domain in full (rest from reference TRBV30 and TRBJ2-5): SQTIHQWPATLVQPVGSPLSLECTVEGTSNPNLYWYRQAAGRGLQLLFYSVGIGQISSEVPQNLSASRPQDRQFILSSKKLLLSDSGFYLCAWRPTGEETQYFGPGTRLLVL.

CDR3 protein: CASSTRISGTDTQYF. The CDR3 bases are TGTGCCAGCAGTACGAGGATATCGGGCACAGATACGCAGTATTTT. The chain employs TRBV28 and TRBJ2-3, with D unresolved. V gave up 5 bases and J gave up 1 base, with 13 bases separating them. Germline CDR1 and CDR2: MDHEN and SYDVKM. The CDR3 is made up of 15 amino acids.

The chain uses TRBV19 and TRBJ2-7; TRBD1 matches at 8 bases. Germline V gene lookup returns CDR1 LNHDA and CDR2 SQIVND (reference sequence). The CDR3 runs 13 residues. The V and J ends lost 7 bases and 3 bases, in that order; junction bases with no gene match: 5. The DNA for the CDR3 is TGTGCCAGTACAATCGGACAGGGCTACGAGCAGTACTTC. It specifies CASTIGQGYEQYF.

The genes are TRBV28 and TRBJ2-5, with D possibly being TRBD1 (5 bases). CDR1 and CDR2 from the germline V gene are MDHEN and SYDVKM. The CDR3 extends over 16 amino acids. V shed 6 bases and J shed 5 bases, with 22 bases lying between them. In DNA, the CDR3 is TGTGCCAGCAGCCTTCCGACAGACTCCCCGATGGAGACCCAGTACTTC. It translates to CASSLPTDSPMETQYF.

This chain joins TRBV27 and TRBJ2-2; D unclear. The ends were cut back, 0 bases at V and 5 bases at J, with 13 bases in the middle. Germline CDR1 is MNHEY and CDR2 is SMNVEV (reference sequence). CDR3 length: 16 residues. The CDR3 here is CASSLSGPVGTGELFF. Here the CDR3 DNA reads TGTGCCAGCAGTTTATCCGGGCCAGTCGGGACCGGGGAGCTGTTTTTT.

The chain employs TRBV19 and TRBJ1-1, with D possibly TRBD1 on 6 matching bases. This CDR3 has 15 residues. The V gene's germline CDR1 is LNHDA and CDR2 SQIVND (reference sequence). Trimming stripped 6 bases from V and 5 bases from J, with 19 bases between. The CDR3 here is CASSPIWGGGTEAFF. DNA for the CDR3: TGTGCCAGTAGCCCGATCTGGGGGGGCGGGACTGAAGCTTTCTTT.

Turning to this clone: The same CDR3 also results from other DNA sequences found in this sample. This chain connects TRBV28 to TRBJ2-7; D might be TRBD2 (5 bases). This CDR3 spans 16 amino acids. V was shortened by 5 bases and J by 2 bases, with 19 bases between the two germline ends. Germline V gene lookup returns CDR1 MDHEN and CDR2 SYDVKM. CDR3 region: CASSDQDGSLTYEQYF. The DNA for the CDR3 is TGTGCCAGCAGTGACCAAGATGGGAGCCTGACCTACGAGCAGTACTTC.

The chain combines TRBV27 with TRBJ1-1, with D tentatively TRBD1 (6 bases). Germline-derived CDR1 and CDR2 are MNHEY and SMNVEV (reference sequence). Trimming stripped 6 bases from V and 7 bases from J, with 12 bases between. The CDR3 loop spans 12 amino acids. CDR3 residues: CASRPLTGEAFF. CDR3 DNA: TGTGCCAGCAGACCCCTGACAGGTGAAGCTTTCTTT.

This clone appeared once. V usage is TRBV13 and J usage is TRBJ2-3; maybe TRBD2 (6 bases). The V gene's germline CDR1 is PRHDT and CDR2 FYEKMQ (reference sequence). The V end was cut by 7 bases, the J end by 2 bases, with 19 bases between. The CDR3 is 16 amino acids. The DNA for the CDR3 is TGTGCCAGCACCTCCCGAGCGGAGGGATACACAGATACGCAGTATTTT. Translated: CASTSRAEGYTDTQYF.

The rearrangement links TRBV18 to TRBJ2-3, with 11 positions matching TRBD2. The germline gives CDR1 KGHSH, CDR2 LQKENI. The CDR3 length is 18 residues. Trimming cost V 3 bases and J 3 bases; bases outside gene matches: 11. CDR3 in DNA: TGTGCCAGCTCACCTGAACTAGCGGGAGCCGGAACGACAGATACGCAGTATTTT. Translation gives CASSPELAGAGTTDTQYF.

V gene TRBV28 combines with J gene TRBJ2-6, with a weak D call TRBD1 (6 bases). The germline V gene encodes CDR1 MDHEN and CDR2 SYDVKM. The CDR3 covers 16 residues. Trimming cost V 6 bases and J 0 bases, with 12 bases left between them. The CDR3 bases are TGTGCCAGCAGCTCGGACAGTTTCTCTGGGGCCAACGTCCTGACTTTC. Translated: CASSSDSFSGANVLTF. The entire variable domain, with the rest obtained from reference TRBV28 and TRBJ2-6, is as follows: DVKVTQSSRYLVKRTGEKVFLECVQDMDHENMFWYRQDPGLGLRLIYFSYDVKMKEKGDIPEGYSVSREKKERFSLILESASTNQTSMYLCASSSDSFSGANVLTFGAGSRLTVL.